The 21 T cell receptor beta chains presented below share a single source sample, sequenced in a study of T cell changes during pregnancy in multiple sclerosis. TCRdb's table, derived via immunoSEQ multiplex PCR, lists solely in-frame clones and lacks some. The data hold 80,000 or so clones, with 94% observed a single time. Here the sequenced sample was peripheral blood, taken in the second trimester of pregnancy. These receptors all come from a female donor in good health, enrolled as a control in a pregnancy study.

This clone came up many times. V and J are TRBV10-1 and TRBJ2-6; 7 bases line up with TRBD1. V was clipped by 6 bases and J by 0 bases; unmatched bases: 14. The germline gives CDR1 WNHNN, CDR2 SYGVQD (reference sequence). There are 19 residues in the CDR3. The CDR3 DNA follows: TGCGCCAGCAGGCCCCTTAGGGGGACAGCCCTCTCTGGGGCCAACGTCCTGACTTTC. It yields the protein CASRPLRGTALSGANVLTF.

CDR3 bases: TGTGCCTGGAGTGTAAGGGGTGGGGAGCTGTTTTTT. Its translation is CAWSVRGGELFF. This chain uses TRBV30 with TRBJ2-2, with D possibly TRBD1 on 5 matching bases. CDR1 GTSNPN and CDR2 SVGIG come from the germline V gene (reference sequence). V lost 0 bases to trimming and J lost 8 bases, with 7 bases between them. This CDR3 is 12 amino acids long. Looking up the rest from reference TRBV30 and TRBJ2-2 gives the full variable domain: SQTIHQWPATLVQPVGSPLSLECTVEGTSNPNLYWYRQAAGRGLQLLFYSVGIGQISSEVPQNLSASRPQDRQFILSSKKLLLSDSGFYLCAWSVRGGELFFGEGSRLTVL.

This clone was seen a single time. The genes are TRBV28 and TRBJ2-7; 7 positions match TRBD1. The CDR3 loop spans 14 amino acids. Trimming cost V 4 bases and J 3 bases; bases outside gene matches: 6. The germline V gene encodes CDR1 MDHEN and CDR2 SYDVKM. CDR3 region: CASSSYRGLYEQYF. In DNA form, the CDR3 reads TGTGCCAGCAGTTCTTACAGGGGTCTCTACGAGCAGTACTTC.

The V call is TRBV6-5, the J call TRBJ1-2, with D possibly TRBD1 on 5 matching bases. Germline-derived CDR1 and CDR2 are MNHEY and SVGAGI. Trimming took 2 bases from V and 4 from J, leaving 8 bases between them. This CDR3 is 13 amino acids long. The CDR3 nucleotides read TGTGCCAGCAGTTACAGACAGACCTATGGCTACACCTTC. Translated, it gives CASSYRQTYGYTF.

The CDR3 coding sequence is TGCAGCGTTTGGACAGGATTGAACACTGAAGCTTTCTTT. Encoded protein: CSVWTGLNTEAFF. The chain combines TRBV29-1 with TRBJ1-1, with 7 nucleotides matching TRBD1. The junction had 3 bases not matched to a gene; V was cut back by 5 bases and J by 0 bases. The CDR3 loop spans 13 amino acids. CDR1 is SQVTM and CDR2 is ANQGSEA in the germline V gene. The full variable domain, with the rest looked up from reference TRBV29-1 and TRBJ1-1, is SAVISQKPSRDICQRGTSLTIQCQVDSQVTMMFWYRQQPGQSLTLIATANQGSEATYESGFVIDKFPISRPNLTFSTLTVSNMSPEDSSIYLCSVWTGLNTEAFFGQGTRLTVV.

The rearrangement uses TRBV7-9 and TRBJ1-5; D unclear. Germline CDR1 is SEHNR and CDR2 is FQNEAQ (reference sequence). The CDR3 is 12 amino acids. The V and J ends lost 1 base and 6 bases respectively, with 4 bases between them. CDR3 protein: CASSLVGQPQHF. The CDR3, as DNA: TGTGCCAGCAGCTTAGTCGGTCAGCCCCAGCATTTT.

The chain is built from TRBV25-1 and TRBJ2-1, with 7 bases identical to TRBD1. CDR3 length: 15 amino acids. V lost 1 base and J lost 6; bases outside the gene matches: 6. CDR1 MGHDK and CDR2 SYGVNS come from the germline V gene. The CDR3, as DNA: TGTGCCAGCAGTGAATCCCGGACAGGCGGCAATGAGCAGTTCTTC. Encoded protein: CASSESRTGGNEQFF.

The chain joins TRBV28 to TRBJ2-2; TRBD1 agrees at 10 bases. The ends lost 5 bases at V and 6 bases at J; junction bases unmatched: 9. Germline CDR1 is MDHEN and CDR2 is SYDVKM. This CDR3 spans 16 amino acids. Written as DNA, the CDR3 is TGTGCCAGCAGTACAACCGGGACAGGGGTTCCCGGGGAGCTGTTTTTT. This codes for CASSTTGTGVPGELFF.

The chain has TRBV2 and TRBJ2-2; maybe TRBD1 (6 bases). The V gene lost 6 bases and the J gene lost 4 bases, with 12 bases spanning the gap. The CDR3 covers 14 residues. CDR1 SNHLY and CDR2 FYNNEI come from the germline V gene. CDR3 amino acids: CASSDRTITGELFF. For the CDR3, the DNA is TGTGCCAGCAGCGACAGGACAATCACCGGGGAGCTGTTTTTT.

The CDR3 DNA reads TGTGCCAGCAGTCCAGGGATTAGGACTGAAGCTTTCTTT. Translated, it gives CASSPGIRTEAFF. The rearrangement links TRBV28 to TRBJ1-1; D perhaps matches TRBD1 (5 bases). Germline CDR1 reads MDHEN; CDR2 reads SYDVKM. The CDR3 is 13 amino acids. V gave up 5 bases and J gave up 5 bases, with 12 bases separating them.

The chain employs TRBV4-1 and TRBJ2-5, with D maybe TRBD2 (6 bases). The V and J ends lost 2 bases and 2 bases respectively, with 12 bases between them. This CDR3 comprises 15 residues. Germline V gives CDR1 MGHRA, CDR2 YSYEKL. DNA for the CDR3: TGCGCCAGCAGCCAATACCTGGGAGGTCAAGAGACCCAGTACTTC. Residues: CASSQYLGGQETQYF.

V gene TRBV28 combines with J gene TRBJ1-2; no definite D call. Per germline, CDR1 MDHEN and CDR2 SYDVKM. The V end lost 4 bases, the J end lost 5 bases, and 8 bases lay between the germline ends. The CDR3 extends over 12 amino acids. The CDR3 reads CASSSRFYGYTF. The CDR3 nucleotides are TGTGCCAGCAGTTCCAGATTTTATGGCTACACCTTC.

CDR3 in amino acids: CASSPNRQGEAFF. CDR3 DNA sequence: TGTGCCAGCAGCCCGAATAGACAGGGTGAAGCTTTCTTT. The rearrangement links TRBV5-8 to TRBJ1-1, with TRBD1 matching 7 bases. Germline V CDR1 and CDR2: SGHTS, YDEGEE. With 4 bases clipped from V and 7 bases from J, the junction kept 7 bases outside the gene matches. This CDR3 has 13 residues. Filled out from reference TRBV5-8 and TRBJ1-1, the complete variable domain reads EAGVTQSPTHLIKTRGQQATLRCSPISGHTSVYWYQQALGLGLQFLLWYDEGEERNRGNFPPRFSGRQFPNYSSELNVNALELEDSALYLCASSPNRQGEAFFGQGTRLTVV.

The chain carries TRBV28 and TRBJ2-5, with 10 bases fitting TRBD1. V lost 4 bases, J lost 7 bases, and 12 bases stayed unmatched. Germline V gives CDR1 MDHEN, CDR2 SYDVKM. CDR3 length: 16 residues. This chain's CDR3 is CASSSRTGGIFGTQYF. CDR3 bases: TGTGCCAGCAGTTCTCGGACAGGGGGGATTTTTGGGACCCAGTACTTC.

This chain uses TRBV10-3 with TRBJ1-3; 7 positions match TRBD1. The CDR3 has 17 residues. J was trimmed by 0 bases and V by 0 bases; bases with no gene match: 5. Germline CDR1 ENHRY, CDR2 SYGVKD. The CDR3 bases are TGTGCCATCAGTGAGTCTAGGACAGGCCCCTCTGGAAACACCATATATTTT. Protein sequence: CAISESRTGPSGNTIYF.

The chain is built from TRBV5-1 and TRBJ2-2; D might be TRBD1 (6 bases). From germline, CDR1 is SGHRS and CDR2 YFSETQ. This CDR3 spans 14 amino acids. Trimming stripped 2 bases from V and 4 bases from J, with 9 bases between. CDR3 coding DNA: TGCGCCAGCAGCTTAGGGGGTCCCACCGGGGAGCTGTTTTTT. This encodes CASSLGGPTGELFF. The full variable domain, in which reference TRBV5-1 and TRBJ2-2 provide the parts outside the CDR3, is KAGVTQTPRYLIKTRGQQVTLSCSPISGHRSVSWYQQTPGQGLQFLFEYFSETQRNKGNFPGRFSGRQFSNSRSEMNVSTLELGDSALYLCASSLGGPTGELFFGEGSRLTVL.

This clone was seen only once. The gene calls are TRBV5-4 and TRBJ1-4; 7 nucleotides agree with TRBD1. Trimming at V came to 0 bases and at J to 5 bases, leaving 7 bases not matched to a gene. The CDR3 is 16 amino acids. In germline, CDR1 is SGHNT, CDR2 YYREEE (reference sequence). CDR3 DNA: TGTGCCAGCAGCTTGGACAGGGGCGGAGAGAATGAAAAACTGTTTTTT. Translating it yields CASSLDRGGENEKLFF.

The rearrangement uses TRBV6-6 and TRBJ1-5; D uncertain. Germline V gene sequence: CDR1 MNHNY, CDR2 SVGAGI (reference sequence). With 4 bases removed from V and 6 bases from J, the gap between germline ends came to 7 bases. The CDR3 is made up of 12 amino acids. CDR3 in DNA: TGTGCCAGCAGTTCCCGGAGTCAGCCCCAGCATTTT. This sequence encodes CASSSRSQPQHF.

The V and J genes are TRBV28 and TRBJ1-1; D gene ambiguous. CDR3 length: 15 amino acids. Trimming cost V 2 bases and J 7 bases, with 17 bases left between them. Germline CDR1 reads MDHEN; CDR2 reads SYDVKM. The chain's CDR3 is CASSLRLGGGREAFF. CDR3 in DNA: TGTGCCAGCAGTTTAAGGTTGGGTGGCGGCCGTGAAGCTTTCTTT.

This chain joins TRBV29-1 and TRBJ2-2; weak D call: TRBD2 (6 bases). Looked up from germline, CDR1 is SQVTM and CDR2 is ANQGSEA. The length of the CDR3 is 14 residues. V lost 1 base, J lost 4 bases, and 10 bases lay in between. The CDR3 region is CSVEVTRLTGELFF. CDR3 nucleotide sequence: TGCAGCGTTGAAGTGACTAGGCTCACCGGGGAGCTGTTTTTT.

This clone was observed once. J is TRBJ1-2 and V is TRBV5-4, with 11 bases identical to TRBD1. The junction had 5 bases not matched to a gene; V was cut back by 0 bases and J by 4 bases. The germline V gene encodes CDR1 SGHNT and CDR2 YYREEE (reference sequence). CDR3 length: 16 residues. The CDR3 nucleotides are TGTGCCAGCAGCTTGGGGGGACAGGGGGATCTCTATGGCTACACCTTC. It translates to CASSLGGQGDLYGYTF.